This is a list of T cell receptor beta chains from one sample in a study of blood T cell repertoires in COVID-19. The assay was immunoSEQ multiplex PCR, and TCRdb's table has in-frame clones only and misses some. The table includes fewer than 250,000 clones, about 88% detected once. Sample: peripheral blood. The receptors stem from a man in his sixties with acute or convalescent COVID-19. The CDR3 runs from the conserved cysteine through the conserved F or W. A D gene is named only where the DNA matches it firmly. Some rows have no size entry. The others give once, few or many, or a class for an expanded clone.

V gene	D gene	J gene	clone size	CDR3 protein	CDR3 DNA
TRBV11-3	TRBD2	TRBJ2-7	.	CASSPTGGAGGEQYF	TGTGCCAGCAGCCCAACCGGGGGGGCGGGAGGCGAGCAGTACTTC
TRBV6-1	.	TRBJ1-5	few	CASSELGGSLAQPQHF	TGTGCCAGCAGTGAACTCGGCGGGTCACTTGCTCAGCCCCAGCATTTT
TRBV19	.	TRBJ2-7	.	CASSPAGGPSYEQYF	TGTGCCAGTAGCCCTGCAGGGGGGCCGTCCTACGAGCAGTACTTC
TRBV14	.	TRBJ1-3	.	CASSQGRFSGNTIYF	TGTGCCAGCAGCCAAGGCAGATTCTCTGGAAACACCATATATTTT
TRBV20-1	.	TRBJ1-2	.	CSANRDGYTF	TGCAGTGCGAACAGGGATGGCTACACCTTC
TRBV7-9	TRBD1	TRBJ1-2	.	CASSLSAGQGIYGYTF	TGTGCCAGCAGCTTAAGTGCGGGACAGGGGATCTATGGCTACACCTTC
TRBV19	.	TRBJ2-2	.	CASSITGGRELFF	TGTGCCAGTAGTATTACGGGGGGCAGGGAGCTGTTTTTT
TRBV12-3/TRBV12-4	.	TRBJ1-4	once	CASSLAGTEKLFF	TGTGCCAGCAGTTTAGCGGGGACAGAAAAACTGTTTTTT
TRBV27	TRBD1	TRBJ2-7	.	CASSLRGRSGGLFEQYF	TGTGCCAGCAGTTTAAGGGGGCGATCAGGGGGCTTGTTCGAGCAGTACTTC
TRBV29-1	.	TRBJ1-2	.	CSVERAGGYTF	TGCAGCGTTGAACGTGCAGGTGGCTACACCTTC
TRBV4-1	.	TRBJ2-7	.	CASSQGLLTRNEQYF	TGCGCCAGCAGCCAAGGGCTGCTGACTAGAAACGAGCAGTACTTC
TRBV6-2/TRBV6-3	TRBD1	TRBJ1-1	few	CASSTGTGKRGFF	TGTGCCAGCAGCACCGGGACAGGGAAACGCGGTTTCTTT
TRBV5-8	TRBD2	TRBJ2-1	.	CASSLAGLAGGPWSYNEQFF	TGTGCCAGCAGCTTGGCCGGACTAGCGGGGGGCCCATGGTCCTACAATGAGCAGTTCTTC
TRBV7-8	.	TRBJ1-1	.	CASSFGGVNTEAFF	TGTGCCAGCAGTTTCGGAGGGGTGAACACTGAAGCTTTCTTT
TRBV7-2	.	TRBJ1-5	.	CASSNSWGVGSNQPQHF	TGTGCCAGCAGCAACTCCTGGGGGGTCGGTAGCAATCAGCCCCAGCATTTT
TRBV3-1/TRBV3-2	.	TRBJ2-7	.	CASSQEAAYEQYF	TGTGCCAGCAGCCAGGAGGCAGCCTACGAGCAGTACTTC
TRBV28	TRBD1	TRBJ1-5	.	CASSFPQGTANQPQHF	TGTGCCAGCAGTTTCCCCCAGGGGACAGCCAATCAGCCCCAGCATTTT
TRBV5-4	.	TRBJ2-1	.	CASSRSGGTSYNEQFF	TGTGCCAGCAGCAGGTCTGGGGGGACCTCCTACAATGAGCAGTTCTTC
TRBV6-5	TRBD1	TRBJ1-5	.	CASRKDRANQPQHF	TGTGCCAGCAGAAAGGACAGGGCTAATCAGCCCCAGCATTTT
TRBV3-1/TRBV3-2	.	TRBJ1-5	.	CASSQGDSPQHF	TGTGCCAGCAGCCAAGGGGACTCGCCCCAGCATTTT
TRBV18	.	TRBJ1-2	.	CASSPPEAPNYGYTF	TGTGCCAGCTCACCACCGGAGGCGCCGAACTATGGCTACACCTTC
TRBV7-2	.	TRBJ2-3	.	CASSGRGGTTDTQYF	TGTGCCAGCAGCGGACGTGGGGGGACCACAGATACGCAGTATTTT
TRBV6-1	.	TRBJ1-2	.	CASSEGRGYGYTF	TGTGCCAGCAGTGAAGGTCGGGGCTATGGCTACACCTTC
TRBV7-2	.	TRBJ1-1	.	CASRTTQVRNTEAFF	TGTGCCAGCAGAACGACACAGGTTCGGAACACTGAAGCTTTCTTT
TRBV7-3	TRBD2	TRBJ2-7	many	CASSPGTSGGVQYF	TGTGCCAGCAGCCCAGGGACTAGCGGGGGAGTCCAGTACTTC
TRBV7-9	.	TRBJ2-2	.	CASSLERAGELFF	TGTGCCAGCAGCTTAGAGCGGGCCGGGGAGCTGTTTTTT
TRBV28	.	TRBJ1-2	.	CASSFLDSNYGYTF	TGTGCCAGCAGTTTTTTGGACAGTAACTATGGCTACACCTTC
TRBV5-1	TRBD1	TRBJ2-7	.	CASSVSDRGYEQYF	TGCGCCAGCAGCGTCTCGGACAGGGGCTACGAGCAGTACTTC
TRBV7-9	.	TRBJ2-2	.	CASSSFSGDRNTGELFF	TGTGCCAGCAGCTCCTTTAGCGGGGACAGGAACACCGGGGAGCTGTTTTTT
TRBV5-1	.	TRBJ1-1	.	CASSLGWGENTEAFF	TGCGCCAGCAGCTTGGGGTGGGGGGAGAACACTGAAGCTTTCTTT
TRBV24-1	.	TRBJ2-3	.	CATSDQTKSTDTQYF	TGTGCCACCAGTGATCAAACAAAGAGCACAGATACGCAGTATTTT
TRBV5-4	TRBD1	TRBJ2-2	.	CASSLYRGTGELFF	TGTGCCAGCAGCTTGTACAGGGGGACCGGGGAGCTGTTTTTT
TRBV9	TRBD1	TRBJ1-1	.	CASSSRTGGVFF	TGTGCCAGCAGCTCCCGGACAGGGGGCGTTTTCTTT
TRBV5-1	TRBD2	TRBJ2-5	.	CASSFSGVAETQYF	TGCGCCAGCAGCTTTAGCGGGGTGGCTGAGACCCAGTACTTC